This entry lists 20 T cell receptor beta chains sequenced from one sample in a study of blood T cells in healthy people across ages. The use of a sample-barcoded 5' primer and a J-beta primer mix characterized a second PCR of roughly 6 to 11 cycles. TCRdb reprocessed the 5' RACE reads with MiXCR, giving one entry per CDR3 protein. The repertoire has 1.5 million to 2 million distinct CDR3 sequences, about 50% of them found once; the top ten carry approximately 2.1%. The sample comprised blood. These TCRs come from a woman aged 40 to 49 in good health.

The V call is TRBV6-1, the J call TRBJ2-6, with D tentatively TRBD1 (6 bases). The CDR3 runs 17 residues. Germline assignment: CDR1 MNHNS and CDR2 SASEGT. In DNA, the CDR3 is TGTACCAACCGCCGACCGGACAGAATCTCTGGGGCCAACGTCCTGACTTTC. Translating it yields CTNRRPDRISGANVLTF.

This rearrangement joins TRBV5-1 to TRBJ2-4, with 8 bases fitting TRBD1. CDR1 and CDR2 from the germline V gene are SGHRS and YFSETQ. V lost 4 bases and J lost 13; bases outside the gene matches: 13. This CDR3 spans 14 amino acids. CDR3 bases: TGCGCCAGCAGCCCGGGGACAGGTACCGTGCTACAGTACTTC. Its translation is CASSPGTGTVLQYF.

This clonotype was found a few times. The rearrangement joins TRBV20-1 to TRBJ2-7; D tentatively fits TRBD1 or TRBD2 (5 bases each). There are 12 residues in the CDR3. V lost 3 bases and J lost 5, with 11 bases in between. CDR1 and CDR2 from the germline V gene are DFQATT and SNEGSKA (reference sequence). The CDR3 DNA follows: TGCAGTGCTAGTGAAGGGGACGACGAGCAGTACTTC. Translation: CSASEGDDEQYF.

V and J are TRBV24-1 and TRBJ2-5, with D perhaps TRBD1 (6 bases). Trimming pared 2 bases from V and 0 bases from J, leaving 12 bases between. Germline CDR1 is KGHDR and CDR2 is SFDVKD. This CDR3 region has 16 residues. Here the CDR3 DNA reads TGTGCCACCAGTGATTCCGGACAGCCGTACCAAGAGACCCAGTACTTC. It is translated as CATSDSGQPYQETQYF.

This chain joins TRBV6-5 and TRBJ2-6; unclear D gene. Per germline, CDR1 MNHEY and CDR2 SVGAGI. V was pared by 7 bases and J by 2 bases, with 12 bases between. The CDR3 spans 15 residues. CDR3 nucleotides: TGTGCCAGCATGGGGTGGGATGCTGGGGCCAACGTCCTGACTTTC. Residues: CASMGWDAGANVLTF.

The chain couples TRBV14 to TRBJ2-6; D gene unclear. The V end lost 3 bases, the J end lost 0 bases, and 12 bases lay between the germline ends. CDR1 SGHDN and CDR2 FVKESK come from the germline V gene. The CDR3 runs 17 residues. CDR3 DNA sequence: TGTGCCAGCAGCCAGGGCAGCCATATCTCTGGGGCCAACGTCCTGACTTTC. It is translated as CASSQGSHISGANVLTF.

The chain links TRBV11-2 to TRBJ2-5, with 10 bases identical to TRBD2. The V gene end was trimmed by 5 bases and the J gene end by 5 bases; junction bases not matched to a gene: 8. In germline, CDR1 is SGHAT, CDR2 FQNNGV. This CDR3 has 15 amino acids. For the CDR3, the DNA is TGTGCCAGCAGCCCAGAGAGCGGGGGGGGTGAGACCCAGTACTTC. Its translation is CASSPESGGGETQYF.

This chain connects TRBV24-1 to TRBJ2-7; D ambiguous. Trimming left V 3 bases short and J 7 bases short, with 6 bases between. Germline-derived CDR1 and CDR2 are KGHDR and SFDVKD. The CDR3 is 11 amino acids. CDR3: CATSDPDEQYF. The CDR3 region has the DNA TGTGCCACCAGTGATCCCGATGAGCAGTACTTC.

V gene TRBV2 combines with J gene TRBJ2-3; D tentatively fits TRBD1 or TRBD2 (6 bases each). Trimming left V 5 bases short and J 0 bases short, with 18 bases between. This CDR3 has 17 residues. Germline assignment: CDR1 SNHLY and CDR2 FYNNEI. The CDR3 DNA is TGTGCCAGCAGTTCCACTTCCGGGGGCCGAAGCACAGATACGCAGTATTTT. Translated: CASSSTSGGRSTDTQYF.

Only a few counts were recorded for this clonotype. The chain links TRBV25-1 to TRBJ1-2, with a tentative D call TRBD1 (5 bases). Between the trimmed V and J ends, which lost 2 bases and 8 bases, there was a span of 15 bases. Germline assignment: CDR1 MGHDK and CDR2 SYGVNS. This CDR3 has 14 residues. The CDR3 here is CASSEEGRLRGYTF. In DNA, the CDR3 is TGTGCCAGCAGTGAAGAGGGGCGGTTACGGGGCTACACCTTC.

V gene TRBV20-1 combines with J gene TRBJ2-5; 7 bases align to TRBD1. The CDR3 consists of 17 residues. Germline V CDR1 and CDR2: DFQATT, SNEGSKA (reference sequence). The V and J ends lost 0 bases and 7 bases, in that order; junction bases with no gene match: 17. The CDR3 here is CSARDFSEGTVPMTQYF. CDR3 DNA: TGCAGTGCTAGAGATTTCAGTGAGGGGACAGTCCCGATGACCCAGTACTTC.

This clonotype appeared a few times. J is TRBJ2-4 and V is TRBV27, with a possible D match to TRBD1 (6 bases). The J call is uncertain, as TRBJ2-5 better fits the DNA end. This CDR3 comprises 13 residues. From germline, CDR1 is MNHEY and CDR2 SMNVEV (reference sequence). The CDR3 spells CASSPHGGGTQYF. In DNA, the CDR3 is TGTGCCAGCAGTCCCCATGGGGGCGGGACCCAGTACTTC.

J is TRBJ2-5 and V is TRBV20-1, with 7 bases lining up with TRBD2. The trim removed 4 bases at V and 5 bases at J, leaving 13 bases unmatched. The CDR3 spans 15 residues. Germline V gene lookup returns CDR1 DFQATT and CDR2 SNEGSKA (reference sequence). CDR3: CSATVGRAGLETQYF. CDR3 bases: TGCAGTGCTACCGTGGGACGAGCGGGGCTGGAGACCCAGTACTTC.

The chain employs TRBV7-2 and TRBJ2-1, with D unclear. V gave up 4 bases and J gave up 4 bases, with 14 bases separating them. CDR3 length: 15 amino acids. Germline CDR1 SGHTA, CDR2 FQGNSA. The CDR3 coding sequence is TGTGCCAGCAGCTCGATGCCCGGGCGTTACAATGAGCAGTTCTTC. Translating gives CASSSMPGRYNEQFF.

The CDR3 DNA is TGTGCCAGCAGTCCGCCGGGACAGAATGATTTGGGCGCAGATACGCAGTATTTT. Its protein product is CASSPPGQNDLGADTQYF. J is TRBJ2-3 and V is TRBV28; the match to TRBD1 covers 7 bases. V gave up 5 bases and J gave up 4 bases; unmatched junction bases: 18. The germline CDR1 and CDR2 sequences are MDHEN and SYDVKM. The CDR3 is 18 amino acids.

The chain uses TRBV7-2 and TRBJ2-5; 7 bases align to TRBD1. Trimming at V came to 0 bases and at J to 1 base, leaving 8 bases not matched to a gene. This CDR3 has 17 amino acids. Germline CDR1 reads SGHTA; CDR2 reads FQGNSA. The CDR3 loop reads CASSLAGGRSLQETQYF. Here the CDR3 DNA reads TGTGCCAGCAGCTTAGCAGGGGGCCGAAGTCTCCAAGAGACCCAGTACTTC.

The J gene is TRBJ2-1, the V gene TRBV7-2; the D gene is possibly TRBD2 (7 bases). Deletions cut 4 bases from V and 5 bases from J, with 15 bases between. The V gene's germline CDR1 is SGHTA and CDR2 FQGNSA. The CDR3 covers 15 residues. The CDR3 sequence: CASSSGDYHNNEQFF. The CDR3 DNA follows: TGTGCCAGCAGCTCAGGGGACTACCACAACAATGAGCAGTTCTTC.

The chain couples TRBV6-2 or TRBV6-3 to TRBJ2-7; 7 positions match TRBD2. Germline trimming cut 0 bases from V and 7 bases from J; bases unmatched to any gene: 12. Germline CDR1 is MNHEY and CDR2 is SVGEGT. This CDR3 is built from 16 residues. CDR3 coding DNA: TGTGCCAGCAGTTACTCGACACCATCGGGAGCGGGGGAGCAGTACTTC. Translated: CASSYSTPSGAGEQYF.

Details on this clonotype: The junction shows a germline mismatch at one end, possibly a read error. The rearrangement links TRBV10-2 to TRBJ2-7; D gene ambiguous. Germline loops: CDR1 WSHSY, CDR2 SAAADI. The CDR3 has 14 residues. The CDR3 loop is CASSEQGRFGERYF. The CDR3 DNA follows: TGCGCCAGCAGTGAGCAAGGCAGGTTCGGCGAGCGGTACTTC.

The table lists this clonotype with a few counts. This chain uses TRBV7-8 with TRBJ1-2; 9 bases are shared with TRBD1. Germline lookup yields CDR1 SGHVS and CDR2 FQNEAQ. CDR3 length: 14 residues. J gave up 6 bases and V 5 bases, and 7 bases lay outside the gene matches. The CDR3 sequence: CASSRTGDRDGYTF. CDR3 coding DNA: TGTGCCAGCAGCCGGACAGGGGATCGCGATGGCTACACCTTC.